This TCR beta chain is drawn from a study of identical twins. Healthy Caucasians were all of the donors. This CDR3 spans 16 amino acids. V lost 2 bases and J lost 3; bases outside the gene matches: 7. Germline CDR1 and CDR2: SGHTA and FQGNSA. From the 5' RACE reads, TCRdb called clonotypes with MiXCR, one entry per CDR3 protein. The data hold roughly 1.6 million distinct CDR3 sequences, with more than 30% observed a single time. In this sample, this clonotype turned up a few times. The origin of this receptor is a newborn girl in good health. The chain has TRBV7-2 and TRBJ2-3; 8 nucleotides agree with TRBD2. Sequenced input: cord blood. For the CDR3, the DNA is TGTGCCAGCAGCTTACTCGGACTAGCTGCTACAGATACGCAGTATTTT. This codes for CASSLLGLAATDTQYF.